This T cell receptor beta chain was documented in a study of T cells in Graves' hyperthyroidism and ophthalmopathy. General observations from the study: Most clonotypes expanded in thyroid above 0.001 were likewise present in blood.

Researchers defined stable Graves' hyperthyroidism as no ophthalmopathy progression within 18 months. The patients, who ranged from 18 to 65 in age, presented with newly diagnosed hyperthyroidism lasting under 2 months. This clonotype showed up many times. Its antigen remains unidentified. Amplified TCR beta CDR3 regions came from RNA transcripts. TCR CDR3 underwent first-round RT-PCR with the HTBI primer set. TCRdb reanalysed the multiplex PCR reads using MiXCR and keeps one entry per CDR3 protein. The table lists 340,000 or so distinct CDR3 sequences, approximately 16% of them singletons. Material: blood. The TCR was taken from a man aged 25 to 40 with Graves' hyperthyroidism.

The CDR3 nucleotides are TGTGCCAGCAGTTTGAGGGACAGGGGAATCTATCAGCCCCAGCATTTT. The encoded protein is CASSLRDRGIYQPQHF. The genes are TRBV28 and TRBJ1-5; 10 nucleotides agree with TRBD1. The CDR3 contains 16 residues. Germline V CDR1 and CDR2: MDHEN, SYDVKM. The J segment lost 5 bases and the V segment lost 3 bases, leaving 7 bases of the junction unmatched. The full variable domain, rest sourced from reference TRBV28 and TRBJ1-5, is DVKVTQSSRYLVKRTGEKVFLECVQDMDHENMFWYRQDPGLGLRLIYFSYDVKMKEKGDIPEGYSVSREKKERFSLILESASTNQTSMYLCASSLRDRGIYQPQHFGDGTRLSIL.